This T cell receptor (beta chain) was recovered during a study of T cells in Graves' hyperthyroidism and ophthalmopathy. Regions amplified from RNA transcripts were the TCR beta CDR3 regions. The HTBI primer set was used in a first-round RT-PCR of the TCR CDR3. MiXCR, run by TCRdb on the multiplex PCR reads, gives a single entry per CDR3 protein. Of about 690,000 distinct CDR3 sequences listed, 17% were seen once; the top ten hold roughly a sixth. Patients between 18 and 65 years old had hyperthyroidism, newly diagnosed and lasting under 2 months. Criteria for exclusion of patients were uncontrolled infection, other autoimmune disease, pregnancy or lactation. Germline V gene sequence: CDR1 MDHEN, CDR2 SYDVKM. Losses at the gene ends were 3 bases for V and 2 bases for J; bases not matched to a gene: 4. This CDR3 has 15 amino acids.

Sequenced sample: blood. This sequence originates from a man aged 45 to 65 with Graves' hyperthyroidism. The chain employs TRBV28 and TRBJ1-2, with TRBD1 identical over 9 bases. CDR3 nucleotide sequence: TGTGCCAGCAGTTTTCACAGGGGGCGCAACTATGGCTACACCTTC. It is translated as CASSFHRGRNYGYTF.